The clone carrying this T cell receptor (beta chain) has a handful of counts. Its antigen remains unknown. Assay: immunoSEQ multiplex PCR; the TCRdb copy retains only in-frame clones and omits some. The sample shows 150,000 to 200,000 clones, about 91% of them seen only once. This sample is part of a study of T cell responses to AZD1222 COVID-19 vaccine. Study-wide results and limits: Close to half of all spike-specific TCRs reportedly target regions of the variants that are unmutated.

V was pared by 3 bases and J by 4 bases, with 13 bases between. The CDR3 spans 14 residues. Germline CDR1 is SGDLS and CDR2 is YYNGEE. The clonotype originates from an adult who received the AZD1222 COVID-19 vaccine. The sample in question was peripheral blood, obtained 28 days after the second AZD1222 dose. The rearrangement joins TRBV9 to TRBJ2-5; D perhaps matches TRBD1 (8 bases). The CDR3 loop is CASSAHRGGETQYF. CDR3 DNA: TGTGCCAGCAGCGCCCACAGGGGGGGAGAGACCCAGTACTTC.